What follows are 11 T cell receptor beta chains derived from one specimen sequenced in a study of kidney transplant recipient with SARS-CoV-2 infection (dated by TCRdb to about 2021). The sample's time point label is to be understood as: pre-pandemic baseline sample and day 111 after first positive SARS-CoV-2 test. Sequencing took place on an Illumina MiSeq. TCRdb reworked the public reads: Q25 trimming with fastp, MiXCR clone assembly, productive beta chains retained. CDR3 protein duplicates are merged, each entry listing the most common genes and DNA. This sample has some 220,000 distinct CDR3 sequences in its table, and 29% of those were observed once. Nearly 7.5% of the sample lies in the top ten. The specimen comprised a blood sample, sampled at baseline and on roughly day 110 from a kidney transplant recipient. The receptors stem from a male patient aged 25 to 39 who had COVID-19 and was a kidney transplant recipient. Some T cells may originate with the graft donor following a transplant.

This clonotype occurred many times. This chain uses TRBV3-1 with TRBJ2-2; no reliable D call. The CDR3 is 18 amino acids. V was cut by 1 base and J by 5 bases, with 20 bases left in between. The germline CDR1 and CDR2 sequences are LGHDT and YNNKEL (reference sequence). The CDR3 DNA reads TGTGCCAGCAGCCAAGGATGTCCCATTTCAGGCTTGACCGGGGAGCTGTTTTTT. Amino acids: CASSQGCPISGLTGELFF.

This clonotype was seen just once. A much larger clone lies a single base off, so this may be a read error. The chain uses TRBV30 and TRBJ2-7, with 13 bases lining up with TRBD2. The length of the CDR3 is 13 residues. Germline V lookup: CDR1 GTSNPN, CDR2 SVGIG (reference sequence). The CDR3 spells CAWSATSGRASHF. The CDR3 nucleotides are TGTGCCTGGAGTGCTACTAGCGGGAGGGCCAGTCACTTC.

As concerns this clonotype: A single base is all that separates this from a far larger clone, so a read error is likely. V is TRBV3-2 and J is TRBJ2-5; the table gives TRBD1 as D, unverified against the DNA. TRBV3-2 is listed as a pseudogene. CDR3 length: 15 residues. As DNA, the CDR3 is TGTGCCAGCAGCCAAGTCCGGTCCGCCCGGGAGACCCAGTACTTC. It codes for CASSQVRSARETQYF.

This clonotype appeared many times. J is TRBJ1-2 and V is TRBV5-3; no clear D gene. TRBV5-3 is designated an ORF whose function remains uncertain. Trimming removed 7 bases at V and 4 bases at J, with 23 bases between. The CDR3 covers 16 residues. CDR3 region: CARAGTVVRKTYGYTF. The CDR3 DNA sequence: TGTGCCAGAGCCGGCACAGTGGTGAGAAAGACCTATGGCTACACCTTC.

The table lists this clonotype with many counts. This chain links TRBV24-1 with TRBJ1-2; D call uncertain. The length of the CDR3 is 17 residues. Trimming removed 6 bases from V and 4 bases from J, with 23 bases in between. Germline CDR1 and CDR2: KGHDR and SFDVKD. The CDR3 DNA sequence: TGTGCCACCAGTTGCAATACTAGTACCAGAAAGACCTATGGCTACACCTTC. Protein product: CATSCNTSTRKTYGYTF.

The chain carries TRBV6-6 and TRBJ2-1, with 7 bases identical to TRBD2. The CDR3 has 14 residues. With 2 bases clipped from V and 3 bases from J, the junction kept 1 base outside the gene matches. Germline V gene data show CDR1 as MNHNY and CDR2 as SVGAGI (reference sequence). CDR3 bases: TGTGCCAGCAGTTACGGGGGGGACTACAATGAGCAGTTCTTC. This translates into CASSYGGDYNEQFF.

This clonotype occurred many times. The chain links TRBV20-1 to TRBJ1-5, with D possibly TRBD1 on 6 matching bases. The CDR3 has 15 amino acids. Germline V gene data show CDR1 as DFQATT and CDR2 as SNEGSKA (reference sequence). V was pared by 5 bases and J by 0 bases, with 14 bases between. CDR3 nucleotides: TGCAGTGCTTCCAGGGGCTGGAATAGCAATCAGCCCCAGCATTTT. It translates to CSASRGWNSNQPQHF.

This clonotype showed up many times. The chain joins TRBV6-1 to TRBJ1-1, with D hard to call. The length of the CDR3 is 13 residues. The ends were cut back, 3 bases at V and 11 bases at J, with 16 bases in the middle. Germline CDR1 and CDR2: MNHNS and SASEGT. The CDR3 reads CASSDKPDGRAFF. The CDR3 region has the DNA TGTGCCAGCAGTGATAAACCCGACGGGAGGGCTTTCTTT.

In this sample, this clonotype turned up many times. This rearrangement joins TRBV11-2 to TRBJ1-1; D not resolved. CDR3 length: 13 amino acids. Trimming left V 0 bases short and J 7 bases short, with 9 bases between. Germline V gene sequence: CDR1 SGHAT, CDR2 FQNNGV. The CDR3 loop is CASSLELRREAFF. The CDR3 region has the DNA TGTGCCAGCAGCTTAGAGCTAAGACGTGAAGCTTTCTTT.

This clonotype has a count of ten or more. The chain links TRBV2 to TRBJ2-1, with D possibly TRBD1 on 5 matching bases. The CDR3 length is 14 residues. Trimming shortened V by 10 bases and J by 8 bases, and 21 bases separated the two germline ends. Looked up from germline, CDR1 is SNHLY and CDR2 is FYNNEI. The CDR3 protein is CATSSGASTHEQFF. CDR3 bases: TGTGCCACCTCGAGTGGGGCGAGCACGCATGAGCAGTTCTTC.

In the case of this clonotype: Given a much more abundant clone one base away, this may be a read error. The chain is built from TRBV27 and TRBJ2-7; D possibly uses TRBD1 or TRBD2 (5 bases each). V lost 11 bases and J lost 0, with 14 bases in between. The length of the CDR3 is 13 residues. Germline loops: CDR1 MNHEY, CDR2 SMNVEV (reference sequence). CDR3 sequence reads: CAASRGVSYEQYF. In nucleotides, the CDR3 is TGTGCCGCCTCCCGGGGCGTCTCCTACGAGCAGTACTTC.